This T cell receptor (beta chain) is drawn from a study of T cells in Graves' hyperthyroidism and ophthalmopathy. There are many counts of this clonotype. RNA transcripts provided the source from which TCR beta CDR3 regions were amplified. TCR CDR3 regions were first amplified by RT-PCR with HTBI primers. One entry per CDR3 protein results from TCRdb running MiXCR on the multiplex PCR reads. Of around 490,000 distinct CDR3 sequences in the sample, roughly 21% were seen once. Germline trimming cut 2 bases from V and 2 bases from J; bases unmatched to any gene: 5. This CDR3 is 15 amino acids long. Germline loops: CDR1 GTSNPN, CDR2 SVGIG (reference sequence).

The rearrangement joins TRBV30 to TRBJ1-5; 8 nucleotides match TRBD1. The sample consisted of blood. The clonotype comes from a middle-aged man with Graves' ophthalmopathy. CDR3 in amino acids: CAWSTGTGGNQPQHF. In DNA form, the CDR3 reads TGTGCCTGGAGTACCGGGACAGGAGGCAATCAGCCCCAGCATTTT.